This paragraph covers one T cell receptor beta chain sequence. The sample belongs to a study of response to subunit inactivated influenza vaccine. TCRdb re-analysed the RT-PCR reads in MiXCR, keeping a single row per CDR3 protein. This table has roughly 760,000 distinct CDR3 sequences, around 20% appearing once. J gave up 5 bases and V 0 bases, and 9 bases lay outside the gene matches. The CDR3 loop spans 17 amino acids. The V gene's germline CDR1 is SGHRS and CDR2 YFSETQ. This specimen was PBMCs from blood, taken about 5 days after vaccination. The clonotype comes from a man aged 45-60 years who received an inactivated influenza vaccine. The chain recombines TRBV5-1 with TRBJ2-1; 9 bases match TRBD2. The CDR3 nucleotides are TGCGCCAGCAGCTTGGCCGTAACCAGCGGGGGGAACAATGAGCAGTTCTTC. The encoded protein is CASSLAVTSGGNNEQFF.